The clone carrying this TCR beta chain occurred many times. No antigen is known for it. The germline V gene has CDR1 SGDLS and CDR2 YYNGEE. The ends lost 3 bases at V and 6 bases at J; junction bases unmatched: 1. This CDR3 has 14 amino acids. These data come from a study of CD8 T cells in ankylosing spondylitis. Regarding the study as a whole: In ankylosing spondylitis blood, a motif of roughly eight highly homologous TCR beta variants appeared characteristic.

In TCRdb, the 5' RACE reads were re-called with MiXCR into one record per CDR3 protein. Here the sample spans under 7,500 distinct CDR3 sequences, 2.1% being singletons. The source material was blood, either unsorted or a sorted T cell fraction (not recorded which). The genes are TRBV9 and TRBJ1-4; 11 positions match TRBD1. This clonotype was obtained from a male donor with ankylosing spondylitis or in good health (not recorded which). CDR3 sequence (DNA): TGTGCCAGCAGCGGGGACAGGGGGGATGAAAAACTGTTTTTT. It specifies CASSGDRGDEKLFF.